The 28 T cell receptor beta chains reported below all come from one sample, sequenced in a study of cytomegalovirus exposure and HLA in healthy donors. PCR involved 60 Vbeta and 13 Jbeta primers. Assay: immunoSEQ multiplex PCR; the TCRdb copy retains only in-frame clones and omits some. The repertoire holds some 130,000 clones, with around four fifths as singletons. Specimen: PBMCs. The receptors shown here come from a man aged 35-49 years in good health and CMV-seronegative.

This clone came up a few times. The V gene is TRBV11-3, the J gene TRBJ2-1, with 10 bases that match TRBD1. This CDR3 is built from 15 residues. Unmatched junction bases numbered 1, after V lost 3 bases and J lost 2 bases. The germline CDR1 and CDR2 sequences are SGHNT and YENEEA. The CDR3 region is CASSLGQGTYNEQFF. In DNA, the CDR3 is TGTGCCAGCAGCTTGGGACAGGGGACCTACAATGAGCAGTTCTTC.

The rearrangement links TRBV7-3 to TRBJ1-1; no reliable D call. CDR3 length equals 13 residues. The germline V gene encodes CDR1 SGHTA and CDR2 FQGTGA. Trimming shortened V by 2 bases and J by 0 bases, and 4 bases separated the two germline ends. CDR3 nucleotide sequence: TGTGCCAGCAGCTTAGCTATGAACACTGAAGCTTTCTTT. Its translation is CASSLAMNTEAFF.

The chain carries TRBV11-2 and TRBJ1-6; the D is unclear. CDR1 is SGHAT, CDR2 FQNNGV, per germline. V was clipped by 0 bases and J by 6 bases, with 9 bases between them. The CDR3 sequence is 15 residues long. The CDR3 nucleotides are TGTGCCAGCAGCTTAGAGCCACTTTTTAATTCACCCCTCCACTTT. This sequence encodes CASSLEPLFNSPLHF.

The genes are TRBV6-5 and TRBJ1-6; no clear D gene. CDR3 size: 14 residues. Trimming left V 6 bases short and J 3 bases short, with 9 bases between. Germline V gives CDR1 MNHEY, CDR2 SVGAGI. CDR3 coding DNA: TGTGCCAGCAGAGTTACAGTCTATAATTCACCCCTCCACTTT. Translating it yields CASRVTVYNSPLHF.

V and J are TRBV9 and TRBJ2-5; 7 bases map to TRBD2. CDR1 is SGDLS and CDR2 is YYNGEE in the germline V gene. CDR3 size: 17 residues. V trimming: 4 bases; J trimming: 0 bases; junction bases outside the gene matches: 12. Here the CDR3 reads CASSPPGGTTYQETQYF. In DNA, the CDR3 is TGTGCCAGCAGCCCCCCCGGAGGGACTACGTACCAAGAGACCCAGTACTTC. The whole variable domain, remainder taken from reference TRBV9 and TRBJ2-5, is DSGVTQTPKHLITATGQRVTLRCSPRSGDLSVYWYQQSLDQGLQFLIQYYNGEERAKGNILERFSAQQFPDLHSELNLSSLELGDSALYFCASSPPGGTTYQETQYFGPGTRLLVL.

The chain recombines TRBV5-6 with TRBJ2-5; D unresolved. CDR1 is SGHDT, CDR2 YYEEEE, per germline. This CDR3 is built from 15 residues. Trimming left V 0 bases short and J 4 bases short, with 13 bases between. The CDR3 bases are TGTGCCAGCAGCTTGGCAGGCGCTGTCGGAGAGACCCAGTACTTC. Translation: CASSLAGAVGETQYF.

As concerns this clone: One junction end disagrees with the germline gene, perhaps due to a read error. Other DNA sequences from this sample encode an identical CDR3 as well. The chain has TRBV7-2 and TRBJ2-3, with TRBD1 matching 8 bases. The CDR3 runs to 18 residues. Germline CDR1 is SGHTA and CDR2 is FQGNSA. The CDR3 here is CASSLDLDRAFFADTQYF. As DNA, the CDR3 is TGTGCCAGCAGCTTAGATCTGGACAGGGCATTCTTCGCAGATACGCAGTACTTT.

V and J are TRBV5-4 and TRBJ1-5; D gene ambiguous. The CDR3 runs to 13 residues. With 3 bases removed from V and 4 bases from J, the gap between germline ends came to 8 bases. In germline, CDR1 is SGHNT, CDR2 YYREEE (reference sequence). CDR3 residues: CASSSVPNQPQHF. In DNA form, the CDR3 reads TGTGCCAGCAGCTCGGTTCCTAATCAGCCCCAGCATTTT.

Here the CDR3 DNA reads TGTGCCAGCAGCTCCGGGACTAGCGGGAGTGAGCAGTACTTC. Translated: CASSSGTSGSEQYF. V usage is TRBV7-3 and J usage is TRBJ2-7; 14 positions match TRBD2. The V gene's germline CDR1 is SGHTA and CDR2 FQGTGA. The CDR3 runs 14 residues. Unmatched junction bases numbered 3, after V lost 4 bases and J lost 7 bases.

This clone has more than one count but fewer than ten. The chain uses TRBV13 and TRBJ2-5; 8 positions match TRBD1. Trimming took 4 bases from V and 4 from J; bases not matched to a gene: 11. The V gene's germline CDR1 is PRHDT and CDR2 FYEKMQ (reference sequence). There are 16 residues in the CDR3. This chain's CDR3 is CASSSVTTGQAETQYF. The CDR3 nucleotides read TGTGCCAGCAGCTCCGTGACCACGGGACAGGCAGAGACCCAGTACTTC.

This chain uses TRBV4-3 with TRBJ2-2; maybe TRBD2 (6 bases). Trimming shortened V by 0 bases and J by 7 bases, and 12 bases separated the two germline ends. This CDR3 has 15 residues. Germline assignment: CDR1 LGHNA and CDR2 YSLEER. This chain's CDR3 is CASSQDSGDDGELFF. Here the CDR3 DNA reads TGCGCCAGCAGCCAAGACTCGGGGGATGACGGGGAGCTGTTTTTT.

The chain combines TRBV7-9 with TRBJ2-1, with D perhaps TRBD1 (5 bases). The CDR3 is made up of 16 amino acids. The ends were cut back, 4 bases at V and 3 bases at J, with 16 bases in the middle. CDR1 and CDR2 from the germline V gene are SEHNR and FQNEAQ (reference sequence). The CDR3 protein is CASSSAADSYYNEQFF. In DNA form, the CDR3 reads TGTGCCAGCAGCTCAGCTGCAGACAGCTACTACAATGAGCAGTTCTTC.

This clone has just a few counts. This chain connects TRBV5-1 to TRBJ1-1, with 7 bases matching TRBD1. The CDR3 is 14 amino acids. J was trimmed by 2 bases and V by 5 bases; bases with no gene match: 6. CDR1 SGHRS and CDR2 YFSETQ come from the germline V gene. The DNA for the CDR3 is TGCGCCAGCAGGTACAGGGGATCCAACACTGAAGCTTTCTTT. It translates to CASRYRGSNTEAFF. The full variable domain, completed using reference TRBV5-1 and TRBJ1-1, is KAGVTQTPRYLIKTRGQQVTLSCSPISGHRSVSWYQQTPGQGLQFLFEYFSETQRNKGNFPGRFSGRQFSNSRSEMNVSTLELGDSALYLCASRYRGSNTEAFFGQGTRLTVV.

In this sample, this clone turned up once. The chain employs TRBV19 and TRBJ2-5, with 8 bases identical to TRBD2. Trimming removed 3 bases from V and 4 bases from J; junction bases left unmatched: 1. This CDR3 has 13 residues. Per germline, CDR1 LNHDA and CDR2 SQIVND (reference sequence). The CDR3 loop is CASSMGLGETQYF. For the CDR3, the DNA is TGTGCCAGTAGTATGGGACTAGGAGAGACCCAGTACTTC.

The rearrangement links TRBV29-1 to TRBJ2-5; TRBD2 aligns across 7 bases. The length of the CDR3 is 16 residues. Germline trimming cut 3 bases from V and 2 bases from J; bases unmatched to any gene: 12. Germline values: CDR1 SQVTM, CDR2 ANQGSEA. The DNA of the CDR3 is TGCAGCGTTGAGGAATTGGCGGGGGTACCACAAGAGACCCAGTACTTC. Translation: CSVEELAGVPQETQYF. The full variable domain, completed using reference TRBV29-1 and TRBJ2-5, is SAVISQKPSRDICQRGTSLTIQCQVDSQVTMMFWYRQQPGQSLTLIATANQGSEATYESGFVIDKFPISRPNLTFSTLTVSNMSPEDSSIYLCSVEELAGVPQETQYFGPGTRLLVL.

The chain couples TRBV7-2 to TRBJ1-1; D might be TRBD1 (6 bases). Trimming took off 4 bases at V and 5 bases at J, with 14 bases between the two ends. Germline V lookup: CDR1 SGHTA, CDR2 FQGNSA. The CDR3 contains 14 residues. This CDR3 reads CASSSSGGQTEAFF. CDR3 coding DNA: TGTGCCAGCAGCTCTTCGGGGGGCCAGACTGAAGCTTTCTTT.

This chain joins TRBV9 and TRBJ2-3; 12 bases are shared with TRBD2. The CDR3 sequence is 17 residues long. Trimming at V came to 2 bases and at J to 1 base, leaving 5 bases not matched to a gene. Germline V CDR1 and CDR2: SGDLS, YYNGEE. The CDR3 DNA reads as TGTGCCAGCAGCGTCGAACTAGCGGGGGGTGGCACAGATACGCAGTATTTT. Protein sequence: CASSVELAGGGTDTQYF.

V is TRBV9 and J is TRBJ2-3, with D possibly TRBD2 on 5 matching bases. CDR1 and CDR2 (germline): SGDLS, YYNGEE. This CDR3 region has 15 residues. The V and J ends lost 0 bases and 5 bases respectively, with 13 bases between them. The CDR3 spells CASSVVEGAIDTQYF. The CDR3 DNA is TGTGCCAGCAGCGTAGTAGAGGGAGCCATAGATACGCAGTATTTT.

Comment on this clone: Other DNA sequences in this specimen translate into the identical CDR3. The chain couples TRBV4-3 to TRBJ1-1, with unresolved D. The CDR3 has 14 amino acids. The V gene lost 0 bases and the J gene lost 2 bases, with 7 bases spanning the gap. Germline V gene data show CDR1 as LGHNA and CDR2 as YSLEER. CDR3 region: CASSQDSVNTEAFF. The CDR3 bases are TGCGCCAGCAGCCAAGATTCAGTAAACACTGAAGCTTTCTTT.

The V gene is TRBV7-3, the J gene TRBJ1-1; 10 nucleotides agree with TRBD1. CDR1 and CDR2 (germline): SGHTA, FQGTGA. The CDR3 has 13 residues. Trimming removed 5 bases from V and 10 bases from J; junction bases left unmatched: 7. The CDR3 coding sequence is TGTGCCAGCAGCCAGACAGGGGGCGAGAGAGCTTTCTTT. It specifies CASSQTGGERAFF.

This clone was picked up one time. The J gene is TRBJ2-5, the V gene TRBV7-2, with TRBD2 matching 13 bases. The CDR3 has 17 amino acids. Unmatched junction bases numbered 10, after V lost 5 bases and J lost 4 bases. The germline CDR1 and CDR2 sequences are SGHTA and FQGNSA. CDR3 region: CASSDRLAGGVRETQYF. The CDR3 DNA reads TGTGCCAGCAGCGACCGACTAGCGGGGGGAGTGAGAGAGACCCAGTACTTC. The whole variable domain, filled in from reference TRBV7-2 and TRBJ2-5, reads GAGVSQSPSNKVTEKGKDVELRCDPISGHTALYWYRQSLGQGLEFLIYFQGNSAPDKSGLPSDRFSAERTGGSVSTLTIQRTQQEDSAVYLCASSDRLAGGVRETQYFGPGTRLLVL.

The chain links TRBV7-9 to TRBJ2-3; D might be TRBD1 (5 bases). The CDR3 consists of 15 residues. Germline CDR1 reads SEHNR; CDR2 reads FQNEAQ (reference sequence). The V gene lost 5 bases and the J gene lost 3 bases, with 15 bases spanning the gap. CDR3 residues: CASSLRQGFTDTQYF. For the CDR3, the DNA is TGTGCCAGCAGCCTTAGGCAGGGATTTACAGATACGCAGTATTTT.

The chain carries TRBV7-2 and TRBJ2-5; no reliable D call. This CDR3 spans 14 amino acids. Trimming removed 0 bases at V and 4 bases at J, with 9 bases between. Germline values: CDR1 SGHTA, CDR2 FQGNSA. CDR3 loop: CASSLARSLETQYF. The DNA for the CDR3 is TGTGCCAGCAGCTTAGCGAGGAGCTTAGAGACCCAGTACTTC.

J is TRBJ2-7 and V is TRBV6-5, with TRBD1 matching 8 bases. The V segment lost 6 bases and the J segment 3 bases; nucleotides outside the gene matches: 10. The CDR3 has 15 residues. Germline V gives CDR1 MNHEY, CDR2 SVGAGI. The CDR3 sequence is CASSIEGQGNYEQYF. DNA for the CDR3: TGTGCCAGCAGCATCGAAGGACAGGGTAACTACGAGCAGTACTTC.

The chain has TRBV19 and TRBJ2-7; perhaps TRBD2 as D (6 bases). Trimming removed 5 bases from V and 4 bases from J, with 18 bases in between. The CDR3 is made up of 15 amino acids. CDR1 LNHDA and CDR2 SQIVND come from the germline V gene (reference sequence). CDR3 sequence: CASSPSMGLIYEQYF. The CDR3, as DNA: TGTGCCAGTAGTCCTTCGATGGGACTGATATACGAGCAGTACTTC.

This chain connects TRBV7-8 to TRBJ1-1, with TRBD1 as a possible D gene (5 bases). The length of the CDR3 is 14 residues. V was cut by 7 bases and J by 11 bases, with 23 bases left in between. From germline, CDR1 is SGHVS and CDR2 FQNEAQ. DNA for the CDR3: TGTGCCAGCACCCCGGAACTGCCAGGGCTTGGTGCTTTCTTT. As protein: CASTPELPGLGAFF.

V usage is TRBV9 and J usage is TRBJ1-1, with 8 bases lining up with TRBD1. Germline assignment: CDR1 SGDLS and CDR2 YYNGEE. This CDR3 is built from 16 residues. J gave up 5 bases and V 1 base, and 10 bases lay outside the gene matches. Here the CDR3 DNA reads TGTGCCAGCAGCGTATCCGGTGGAGACAGGGGTACTGAAGCTTTCTTT. Amino acid sequence: CASSVSGGDRGTEAFF.

The chain links TRBV30 to TRBJ1-2; 7 bases fit TRBD1. The CDR3 consists of 13 residues. Germline CDR1 reads GTSNPN; CDR2 reads SVGIG (reference sequence). Germline trimming cut 5 bases from V and 5 bases from J; bases unmatched to any gene: 8. The CDR3 nucleotides read TGTGCCTGGGTCGGAGCGACAGGGTATGGCTACACCTTC. Translating gives CAWVGATGYGYTF. Combining the CDR3 with reference TRBV30 and TRBJ1-2 gives the whole variable domain SQTIHQWPATLVQPVGSPLSLECTVEGTSNPNLYWYRQAAGRGLQLLFYSVGIGQISSEVPQNLSASRPQDRQFILSSKKLLLSDSGFYLCAWVGATGYGYTFGSGTRLTVV.